The rows below give T cell receptor beta chains drawn from one sample of a study of beta chain features in type 1 diabetes. Data came from immunoSEQ multiplex PCR; TCRdb stores just in-frame clones and leaves some out. The data hold roughly 230,000 clones, with 9.6% observed a single time. Sequenced input: naive CD4+ T cells from blood. These receptors all come from a woman aged 18-29 years in good health. Each CDR3 is given with its conserved first and last residue. A D gene is named only where the DNA matches it firmly. A clone size is listed for some rows: how often the clone was seen (once, few, many), or a class if it is expanded.

v_call: TRBV6-1
d_call: -
j_call: TRBJ2-5
clone_size: few
cdr3_nt: TGTGCCAGCACTGGGGCCCCGTGGGCCCAGTACTTC
cdr3_aa: CASTGAPWAQYF

v_call: TRBV6-1
d_call: -
j_call: TRBJ2-7
clone_size: few
cdr3_nt: TGTGCCAGCACCCGAGTCGGCGAGCAGTACTTC
cdr3_aa: CASTRVGEQYF

v_call: TRBV30
d_call: TRBD1
j_call: TRBJ2-2
clone_size: few
cdr3_nt: TGTGCCTGGAGTATCAGGGGGTCGGGGGAGCTGTTTTTT
cdr3_aa: CAWSIRGSGELFF

v_call: TRBV19
d_call: -
j_call: TRBJ2-1
clone_size: few
cdr3_nt: TGTGCCAGTAGTATTTTGGCAGGGAATGAGCAGTTCTTC
cdr3_aa: CASSILAGNEQFF

v_call: TRBV4-1
d_call: TRBD1
j_call: TRBJ2-1
clone_size: -
cdr3_nt: TGCGCCAGCAGCCAAGACCAGGTAGACAGGGGACTGACCTACAATGAGCAGTTCTTC
cdr3_aa: CASSQDQVDRGLTYNEQFF

v_call: TRBV6-1
d_call: -
j_call: TRBJ1-1
clone_size: -
cdr3_nt: TGTGCCAGCAGTGAAACGGTGAACACTGAAGCTTTCTTT
cdr3_aa: CASSETVNTEAFF

v_call: TRBV6-1
d_call: TRBD1
j_call: TRBJ2-1
clone_size: few
cdr3_nt: TGTGCCACCACACCAACAGGGGGCCCCTACAATGAGCAGTTCTTC
cdr3_aa: CATTPTGGPYNEQFF

v_call: TRBV6-6
d_call: TRBD1
j_call: TRBJ2-7
clone_size: -
cdr3_nt: TGTGCCAGCAGTCCCGGGACAGGGGTCAGCGAGCAGTACTTC
cdr3_aa: CASSPGTGVSEQYF

v_call: TRBV5-4
d_call: TRBD1
j_call: TRBJ2-7
clone_size: -
cdr3_nt: TGTGCCAGCAGCTCGGGACAGGGCAGGTACGAGCAGTACTTC
cdr3_aa: CASSSGQGRYEQYF

v_call: TRBV30
d_call: -
j_call: TRBJ1-5
clone_size: few
cdr3_nt: TGTGCCTGGAGTGTATTGGGACACCATAGCAATCAGCCCCAGCATTTT
cdr3_aa: CAWSVLGHHSNQPQHF

v_call: TRBV6-1
d_call: TRBD1
j_call: TRBJ2-7
clone_size: -
cdr3_nt: TGTGCCAGCAGTGGGGGACAGTACCGACCTGAGGCCCGATATTACGAGCAGTACTTC
cdr3_aa: CASSGGQYRPEARYYEQYF

v_call: TRBV11-2
d_call: TRBD2
j_call: TRBJ2-1
clone_size: -
cdr3_nt: TGTGCCAGCAGCTTTCTAGCGGGGGGCTATGAGCAGTTCTTC
cdr3_aa: CASSFLAGGYEQFF

v_call: TRBV5-4
d_call: -
j_call: TRBJ1-2
clone_size: few
cdr3_nt: TGTGCCAGCAGCTTGGATGGAGTTGGCTACACCTTC
cdr3_aa: CASSLDGVGYTF

v_call: TRBV7-3
d_call: TRBD1
j_call: TRBJ2-3
clone_size: few
cdr3_nt: TGTGCCAGCAGCTTAGCACCGACAGGGTATACAGATACGCAGTATTTT
cdr3_aa: CASSLAPTGYTDTQYF

v_call: TRBV5-1
d_call: TRBD1
j_call: TRBJ2-7
clone_size: few
cdr3_nt: TGCGCCAGCAGCTCACACGGGACAGGGTCGTCCTACGAGCAGTACTTC
cdr3_aa: CASSSHGTGSSYEQYF

v_call: TRBV30
d_call: TRBD1
j_call: TRBJ1-1
clone_size: -
cdr3_nt: TGTGCCTGGAACGAAGACAGGGACACTGAAGCTTTCTTT
cdr3_aa: CAWNEDRDTEAFF

v_call: TRBV27
d_call: -
j_call: TRBJ2-7
clone_size: few
cdr3_nt: TGTGCCAGCAGTTTCCTCGGGACTTACGAGCAGTACTTC
cdr3_aa: CASSFLGTYEQYF

v_call: TRBV7-9
d_call: -
j_call: TRBJ1-2
clone_size: few
cdr3_nt: TGTGCCAGCAGCTCCGAGCGGGGCTACACCTTC
cdr3_aa: CASSSERGYTF

v_call: TRBV5-1
d_call: TRBD2
j_call: TRBJ2-7
clone_size: few
cdr3_nt: TGCGCCAGCAGCTTGGTCCCCGGGACTAGCGGGAGTGAGCAGTACTTC
cdr3_aa: CASSLVPGTSGSEQYF

v_call: TRBV10-3
d_call: TRBD2
j_call: TRBJ2-7
clone_size: -
cdr3_nt: TGTGCCAGCAAACCGGGACTAGCGGGCTTCTACGAGCAGTACTTC
cdr3_aa: CASKPGLAGFYEQYF